A selection of T cell receptor beta chains follows, all from one sample in a study of early T cells in non-severe SARS-CoV-2 infection. TCRdb recomputed calls from the 5' RACE reads with MiXCR, one row per CDR3 protein. The data contain approximately 120,000 distinct CDR3 sequences, under 15% of them singletons. The source material was whole blood. The receptor set was obtained from an adult who was a healthcare worker with PCR-confirmed SARS-CoV-2 infection or an uninfected control (not recorded which). The conserved cysteine and the conserved F or W are not part of the CDR3 here.

J gene: TRBJ2-2
V gene: TRBV7-9
CDR3 protein: ASSWGDTGELF

J gene: TRBJ2-7
V gene: TRBV11-2
CDR3 protein: ASSLGLFRIYEQY

J gene: TRBJ1-1
V gene: TRBV20-1
CDR3 protein: SVRQSEAF

J gene: TRBJ2-2
V gene: TRBV6-2/TRBV6-3
CDR3 protein: ASTSGTENTGELF

J gene: TRBJ1-2
V gene: TRBV6-5
CDR3 protein: ASGTQGHGYT

J gene: TRBJ2-1
V gene: TRBV6-6
CDR3 protein: ASSYVGTADEQF

J gene: TRBJ2-1
V gene: TRBV6-1
CDR3 protein: ASSEAGPGNEQF

J gene: TRBJ1-3
V gene: TRBV4-1
CDR3 protein: ASSLDAGNTIY

J gene: TRBJ2-7
V gene: TRBV7-9
CDR3 protein: ASSLSGDEQY

J gene: TRBJ2-7
V gene: TRBV12-3/TRBV12-4
CDR3 protein: ASSPADGTVYFSYEQY

J gene: TRBJ2-2
V gene: TRBV3-1
CDR3 protein: ANSQDFNNGTAIPGELF

J gene: TRBJ1-5
V gene: TRBV27
CDR3 protein: ASSLSGTLLTSQH

J gene: TRBJ2-3
V gene: TRBV30
CDR3 protein: AWSATQSYGEGTQY

J gene: TRBJ1-5
V gene: TRBV20-1
CDR3 protein: SASPGTGLNQPQH

J gene: TRBJ1-6
V gene: TRBV6-2/TRBV6-3
CDR3 protein: ASSSPEGGNSHLH

J gene: TRBJ2-7
V gene: TRBV7-9
CDR3 protein: ASSFDPGRNEQY

J gene: TRBJ2-7
V gene: TRBV28
CDR3 protein: ASTGRYEQY

J gene: TRBJ1-1
V gene: TRBV9
CDR3 protein: ASSPYPGPNTEAF

J gene: TRBJ1-2
V gene: TRBV3-1
CDR3 protein: ASSQGYGYT

J gene: TRBJ1-1
V gene: TRBV18
CDR3 protein: ATASHTEAF

J gene: TRBJ2-7
V gene: TRBV5-1
CDR3 protein: ASSYYEQY

J gene: TRBJ2-2
V gene: TRBV5-5
CDR3 protein: ASSLLGLGGTGELF

J gene: TRBJ1-1
V gene: TRBV5-4
CDR3 protein: ASSLIGQLPEAF

J gene: TRBJ1-2
V gene: TRBV7-2
CDR3 protein: ASSPSRDYGYT

J gene: TRBJ2-1
V gene: TRBV13
CDR3 protein: ASSSRSGGLHEQF

J gene: TRBJ2-5
V gene: TRBV25-1
CDR3 protein: ASGTSGLQETQY

J gene: TRBJ2-1
V gene: TRBV3-1
CDR3 protein: ASSQALGFSYNEQF

J gene: TRBJ2-2
V gene: TRBV20-1
CDR3 protein: SASGLAGESGELF

J gene: TRBJ2-5
V gene: TRBV4-1
CDR3 protein: ASSQEGRETQY

J gene: TRBJ2-2
V gene: TRBV24-1
CDR3 protein: ATSDGPSGELF

J gene: TRBJ2-3
V gene: TRBV12-3/TRBV12-4
CDR3 protein: ASSLGVLDGTDTQY

J gene: TRBJ2-5
V gene: TRBV7-2
CDR3 protein: ASSFSGGQETQY

J gene: TRBJ2-1
V gene: TRBV6-6
CDR3 protein: ASSYSGAHNEQF

J gene: TRBJ1-2
V gene: TRBV29-1
CDR3 protein: SVDLDNYGYT

J gene: TRBJ2-5
V gene: TRBV3-1
CDR3 protein: ASSGLAGGQETQY

J gene: TRBJ1-5
V gene: TRBV19
CDR3 protein: ASRLQGNQPQH

J gene: TRBJ1-2
V gene: TRBV5-8
CDR3 protein: ASSPAVNYGYT

J gene: TRBJ1-1
V gene: TRBV12-3/TRBV12-4
CDR3 protein: ASSWGGSAF

J gene: TRBJ2-3
V gene: TRBV7-3
CDR3 protein: ARPAGPSTDTQY

J gene: TRBJ2-3
V gene: TRBV3-1
CDR3 protein: ASSQGLAEIDTQY

J gene: TRBJ2-7
V gene: TRBV18
CDR3 protein: ASSPGVAYEQY

J gene: TRBJ2-3
V gene: TRBV20-1
CDR3 protein: SAKSLTDTQY

J gene: TRBJ2-1
V gene: TRBV11-2
CDR3 protein: ASSYGEQF

J gene: TRBJ2-1
V gene: TRBV11-2
CDR3 protein: ASSPRQAGALSSYNEQF

J gene: TRBJ2-2
V gene: TRBV6-1
CDR3 protein: ASSEVQVAGELF

J gene: TRBJ1-5
V gene: TRBV20-1
CDR3 protein: SAILTGKENQPQH

J gene: TRBJ2-7
V gene: TRBV5-5
CDR3 protein: ASSPTGTVIYEQY

J gene: TRBJ1-5
V gene: TRBV7-9
CDR3 protein: ASSLAASANQPQH

J gene: TRBJ1-6
V gene: TRBV20-1
CDR3 protein: SASGGDVNSPLH